This T cell receptor beta chain was sequenced for a study of cytomegalovirus exposure and HLA in healthy donors. A few counts support this clone. Its antigen remains unidentified. In the PCR, 60 Vbeta and 13 Jbeta primers were used. Repertoires were generated with immunoSEQ multiplex PCR, while TCRdb's copy carries only in-frame clones and drops some. The repertoire holds 200,000 to 250,000 clones, 70% to 80% seen once, with roughly 2.5% in the top ten. Germline V gene lookup returns CDR1 SGHRS and CDR2 YFSETQ. V was clipped by 2 bases and J by 0 bases, with 10 bases between them. CDR3 length equals 15 residues. Whole-study findings and limits: The authors reported that TCR beta sequences could predict HLA-A and HLA-B alleles. These predictions were accurate for most subjects in the first cohort. In a later analysis, at a false discovery rate of 0.05, 16,951 TCR beta sequences were associated with HLA alleles.

The clonotype comes from a woman aged 55-69 years in good health and CMV-seropositive. The rearrangement links TRBV5-1 to TRBJ2-3; the D gene is possibly TRBD1 (6 bases). The material sequenced was PBMCs. This CDR3 reads CASSLGGPSTDTQYF. As DNA, the CDR3 is TGCGCCAGCAGCTTAGGGGGACCTAGCACAGATACGCAGTATTTT.